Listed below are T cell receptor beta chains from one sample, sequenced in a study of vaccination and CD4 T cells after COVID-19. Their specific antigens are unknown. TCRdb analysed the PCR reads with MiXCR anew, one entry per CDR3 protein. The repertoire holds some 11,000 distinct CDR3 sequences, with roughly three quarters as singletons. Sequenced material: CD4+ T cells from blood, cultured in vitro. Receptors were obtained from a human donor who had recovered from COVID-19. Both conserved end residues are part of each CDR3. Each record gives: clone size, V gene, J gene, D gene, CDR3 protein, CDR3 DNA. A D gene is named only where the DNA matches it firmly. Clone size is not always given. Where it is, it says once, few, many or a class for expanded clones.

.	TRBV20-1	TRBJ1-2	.	CSASDSSYGYTF	TGCAGTGCGTCGGACAGCTCCTATGGCTACACCTTC
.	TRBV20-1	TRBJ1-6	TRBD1	CSARGRGGTATNSPLHF	TGCAGTGCTAGAGGTCGAGGCGGGACAGCGACAAATTCACCCCTCCACTTT
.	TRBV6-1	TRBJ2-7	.	CATETPLEEGSYEQYF	TGTGCCACCGAAACCCCGTTGGAGGAGGGATCCTACGAGCAGTACTTC
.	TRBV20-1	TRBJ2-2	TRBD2	CSALAGGNTGELFF	TGCAGTGCCTTAGCGGGAGGCAACACCGGGGAGCTGTTTTTT
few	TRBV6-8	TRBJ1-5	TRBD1	CASSPMRGPSNQPQHF	TGTGCCAGCAGTCCGATGAGGGGGCCTAGCAATCAGCCCCAGCATTTT
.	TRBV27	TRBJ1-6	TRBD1	CASSAGTGSSYNSPLHF	TGTGCCAGCAGTGCCGGGACAGGGAGCTCCTATAATTCACCCCTCCACTTT
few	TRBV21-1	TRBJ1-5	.	CASRAGIGDSKGNQPQHF	TGTGCCAGCCGCGCCGGGATTGGGGATTCAAAGGGCAATCAGCCCCAGCATTTT
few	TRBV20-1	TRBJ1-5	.	CSARDYGRVDQPQHF	TGCAGTGCTAGAGATTACGGCCGTGTCGATCAGCCCCAGCATTTT
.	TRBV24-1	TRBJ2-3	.	CATSEPDHTDTQYF	TGTGCCACCAGTGAGCCGGACCACACAGATACGCAGTATTTT
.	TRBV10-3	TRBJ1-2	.	CAISEWSYGYTF	TGTGCCATCAGCGAGTGGTCCTATGGCTACACCTTC
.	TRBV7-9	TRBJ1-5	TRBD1	CASSPTLTGVNNQPQHF	TGTGCCAGCAGCCCGACCTTGACAGGGGTTAACAATCAGCCCCAGCATTTT
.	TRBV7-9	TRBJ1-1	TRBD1	CASSLVADRGRGNTEAFF	TGTGCCAGCAGCTTAGTCGCCGACAGGGGGCGAGGGAACACTGAAGCTTTCTTT
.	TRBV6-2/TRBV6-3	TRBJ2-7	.	CASSPLGGGRTGNEQYF	TGTGCCAGCAGTCCGCTAGGGGGCGGGAGGACCGGCAACGAGCAGTACTTC
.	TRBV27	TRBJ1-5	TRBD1	CASSPLQGEGNQPQHF	TGTGCCAGCAGTCCTTTACAGGGGGAAGGCAATCAGCCCCAGCATTTT
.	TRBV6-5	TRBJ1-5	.	CASSYSNRGNQPQHF	TGTGCCAGCAGTTACTCCAACAGGGGCAATCAGCCCCAGCATTTT
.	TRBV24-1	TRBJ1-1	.	CATSDPGWPGAFF	TGTGCCACCAGTGACCCCGGGTGGCCCGGAGCTTTCTTT
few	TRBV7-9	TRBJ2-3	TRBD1	CASSLDRGQADTQYF	TGTGCCAGCAGCTTAGACAGGGGGCAAGCAGATACGCAGTATTTT
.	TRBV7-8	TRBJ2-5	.	CASSLYSAQETQYF	TGTGCCAGCAGCTTATACAGCGCCCAAGAGACCCAGTACTTC
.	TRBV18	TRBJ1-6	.	CASSPSSWDGPNSPLHF	TGTGCCAGCTCACCGTCAAGTTGGGACGGACCTAATTCACCCCTCCACTTT
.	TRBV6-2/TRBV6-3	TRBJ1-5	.	CASSYLNSNQPQHF	TGTGCCAGCAGTTACCTTAATAGCAATCAGCCCCAGCATTTT
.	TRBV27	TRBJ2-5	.	CASSSYRLRAVETQYF	TGTGCCAGCAGTTCCTACCGACTCAGAGCCGTCGAGACCCAGTACTTC
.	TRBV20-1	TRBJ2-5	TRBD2	CSAGPAREGQETQYF	TGCAGTGCTGGACCGGCGAGGGAGGGCCAAGAGACCCAGTACTTC
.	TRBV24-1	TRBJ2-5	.	CATSDTRGEETQYF	TGTGCCACCAGTGATACGAGGGGGGAAGAGACCCAGTACTTC
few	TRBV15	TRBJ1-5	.	CAPNDWPKSNQPQHF	TGTGCCCCCAACGATTGGCCCAAGAGCAATCAGCCCCAGCATTTT
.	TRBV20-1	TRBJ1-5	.	CSARKGLQPQHF	TGCAGTGCTAGAAAGGGGTTACAGCCCCAGCATTTT
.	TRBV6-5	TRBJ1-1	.	CASSYSANTEAFF	TGTGCCAGCAGTTACTCTGCGAACACTGAAGCTTTCTTT
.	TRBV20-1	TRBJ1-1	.	CQGQVNTEAFF	TGCCAGGGGCAGGTGAACACTGAAGCTTTCTTT
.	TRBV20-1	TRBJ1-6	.	CSARQTRVRGGSPLHF	TGCAGTGCTAGACAGACCAGGGTGCGAGGGGGATCACCCCTCCACTTT
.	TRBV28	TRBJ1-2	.	CASSPRWDRIYGYTF	TGTGCCAGCAGTCCGCGTTGGGACCGCATCTATGGCTACACCTTC
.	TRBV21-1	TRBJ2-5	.	CASSKSGDRPNRPLAQYF	TGTGCCAGCAGCAAAAGTGGCGACAGGCCCAATAGGCCCCTGGCCCAGTACTTC
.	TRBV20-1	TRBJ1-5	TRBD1	CSARKGADSSQPQHF	TGCAGTGCTCGTAAGGGGGCGGATTCTAGTCAGCCCCAGCATTTT
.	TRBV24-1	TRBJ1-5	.	CATSDLVSNQPQHF	TGTGCCACCAGTGATTTGGTTAGCAATCAGCCCCAGCATTTT
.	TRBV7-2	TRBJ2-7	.	CASSTNYEQYF	TGTGCCAGCAGCACGAACTACGAGCAGTACTTC
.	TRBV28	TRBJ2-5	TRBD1	CASSPNFTGVRKTQYF	TGTGCCAGCAGTCCGAACTTCACAGGGGTTCGTAAGACCCAGTACTTC
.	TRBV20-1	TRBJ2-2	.	CSASGQITGELFF	TGCAGTGCTAGTGGTCAGATCACCGGGGAGCTGTTTTTT
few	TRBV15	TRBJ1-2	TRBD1	CATSRGGQGVGYGYTF	TGTGCCACCAGCCGTGGGGGACAGGGGGTAGGATATGGCTACACCTTC
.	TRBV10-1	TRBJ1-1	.	CPRRGGTEAFF	TGCCCCCGCCGGGGAGGCACTGAAGCTTTCTTT
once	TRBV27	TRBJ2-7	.	CASSTQGGYEQYF	TGTGCCAGCAGTACGCAGGGGGGCTACGAGCAGTACTTC
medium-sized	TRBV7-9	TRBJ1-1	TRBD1	CASSIPGQSTEAFF	TGTGCCAGCAGCATTCCGGGACAGAGTACTGAAGCTTTCTTT
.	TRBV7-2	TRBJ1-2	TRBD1	CASSPQGPAITF	TGTGCCAGCAGCCCACAGGGGCCCGCTATAACCTTC
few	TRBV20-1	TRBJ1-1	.	CSARTGSNTEAFF	TGCAGTGCTAGAACGGGATCAAACACTGAAGCTTTCTTT
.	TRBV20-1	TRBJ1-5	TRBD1	CSARGWATGLGNQPQHF	TGCAGTGCTAGAGGGTGGGCGACAGGGCTAGGCAATCAGCCCCAGCATTTT